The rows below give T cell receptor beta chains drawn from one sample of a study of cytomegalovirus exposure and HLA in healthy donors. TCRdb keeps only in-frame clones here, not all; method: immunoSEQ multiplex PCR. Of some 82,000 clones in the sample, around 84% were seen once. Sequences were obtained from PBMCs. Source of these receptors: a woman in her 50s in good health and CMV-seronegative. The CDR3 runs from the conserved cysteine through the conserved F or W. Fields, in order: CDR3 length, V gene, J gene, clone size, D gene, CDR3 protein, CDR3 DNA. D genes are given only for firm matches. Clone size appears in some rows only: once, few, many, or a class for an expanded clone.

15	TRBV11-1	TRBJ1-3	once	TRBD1	CASSAGTASGNTIYF	TGTGCCAGCAGCGCCGGGACAGCGTCTGGAAACACCATATATTTT
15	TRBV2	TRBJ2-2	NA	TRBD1	CASNLDRGGTGELFF	TGTGCCAGCAACTTGGACAGGGGCGGCACCGGGGAGCTGTTTTTT
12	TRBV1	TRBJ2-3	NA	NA	CTSSQDLDTQYF	TGCACCAGCAGCCAAGATCTGGATACGCAGTATTTT
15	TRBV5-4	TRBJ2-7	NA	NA	CASSNPTGRGYEQYF	TGTGCCAGCAGTAATCCAACAGGGAGGGGATACGAGCAGTACTTC
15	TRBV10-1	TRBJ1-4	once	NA	CASSESTAAGEKLFF	TGCGCCAGCAGTGAGTCTACCGCGGCGGGGGAAAAACTGTTTTTT
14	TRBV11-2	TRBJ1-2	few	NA	CASSFLRGRYGYTF	TGTGCCAGCAGCTTCTTGCGGGGTCGCTATGGCTACACCTTC
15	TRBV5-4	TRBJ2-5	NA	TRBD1	CASSRPGTGEETQYF	TGTGCCAGCAGCCGTCCGGGGACAGGAGAAGAGACCCAGTACTTC
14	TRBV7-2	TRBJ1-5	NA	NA	CASSLSSGNQPQHF	TGTGCCAGCAGCTTATCATCCGGGAATCAGCCCCAGCATTTT
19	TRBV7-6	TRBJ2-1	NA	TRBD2	CASSLASPVGGRAVNEQFF	TGTGCCAGCAGCTTAGCTTCCCCCGTAGGCGGGAGGGCGGTCAATGAGCAGTTCTTC
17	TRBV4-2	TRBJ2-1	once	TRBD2	CASSQDPSGRNYNEQFF	TGTGCCAGCAGCCAAGATCCAAGCGGGAGAAACTACAATGAGCAGTTCTTC
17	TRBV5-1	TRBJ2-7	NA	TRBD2	CASSWTSGRFPTGEQYF	TGCGCCAGCAGCTGGACTAGCGGGAGGTTCCCTACGGGGGAGCAGTACTTC
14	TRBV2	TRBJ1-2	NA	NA	CVSSEARKGNGYTF	TGTGTCAGCAGTGAAGCGCGGAAGGGGAACGGCTACACCTTC
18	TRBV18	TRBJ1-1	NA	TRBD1	CASSPRSSPGQLNTEAFF	TGTGCCAGCTCACCACGAAGTTCCCCGGGACAGTTGAACACTGAAGCTTTCTTT
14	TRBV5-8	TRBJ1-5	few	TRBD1	CASSLYRGPQPQHF	TGTGCCAGCAGCTTGTACAGGGGTCCTCAGCCCCAGCATTTT
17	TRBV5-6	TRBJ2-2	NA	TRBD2	CASSLSLAGMNTGELFF	TGTGCCAGCAGCTTGAGCCTAGCGGGGATGAACACCGGGGAGCTGTTTTTT
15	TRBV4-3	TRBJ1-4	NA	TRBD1	CASSQRDSRNEKLFF	TGCGCCAGCAGCCAAAGGGACAGCCGAAATGAAAAACTGTTTTTT
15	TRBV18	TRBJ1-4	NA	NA	CASGGNSATNEKLFF	TGTGCCAGTGGGGGCAATTCGGCAACTAATGAAAAACTGTTTTTT
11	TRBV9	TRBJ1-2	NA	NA	CASSPTVGYTF	TGTGCCAGCAGCCCTACCGTGGGCTACACCTTC
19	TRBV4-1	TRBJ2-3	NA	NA	CASSQDNTHIVSSTDTQYF	TGCGCCAGCAGCCAAGATAATACCCACATTGTTTCGAGCACAGATACGCAGTATTTT
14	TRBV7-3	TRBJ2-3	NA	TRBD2	CASSGGGGTDTQYF	TGTGCCAGCAGCGGGGGAGGGGGCACAGATACGCAGTATTTT
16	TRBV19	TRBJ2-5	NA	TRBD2	CASSIGPGSGTKTQYF	TGTGCCAGTAGTATAGGTCCTGGTAGCGGGACAAAGACCCAGTACTTC
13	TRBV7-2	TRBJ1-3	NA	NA	CASSLAGGNTIYF	TGTGCCAGCAGCCTGGCTGGTGGAAACACCATATATTTT
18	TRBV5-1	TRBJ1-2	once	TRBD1	CASSPGVAGGINNYGYTF	TGCGCCAGCAGCCCCGGGGTCGCAGGGGGCATTAATAACTATGGCTACACCTTC
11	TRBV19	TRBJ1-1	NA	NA	CASGFSTEAFF	TGTGCTTCGGGATTTTCGACTGAAGCTTTCTTT
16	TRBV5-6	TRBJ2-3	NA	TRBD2	CASSLNGGGGTDTQYF	TGTGCCAGCAGCTTGAACGGTGGGGGGGGCACAGATACGCAGTATTTT
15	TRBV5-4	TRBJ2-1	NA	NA	CASSRLGRLYNEQFF	TGTGCCAGCAGCCGACTAGGAAGACTCTACAATGAGCAGTTCTTC
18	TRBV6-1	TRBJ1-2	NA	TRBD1	CASSELGPGTGGVYGYTF	TGTGCCAGCAGTGAATTAGGCCCCGGGACAGGGGGCGTCTATGGCTACACCTTC
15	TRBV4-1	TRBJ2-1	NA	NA	CASSPSVISYNEQFF	TGCGCCAGCAGCCCTAGCGTAATCTCCTACAATGAGCAGTTCTTC
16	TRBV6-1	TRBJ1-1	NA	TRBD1	CASSGSPGQLNTEAFF	TGTGCCAGCAGTGGGTCCCCGGGACAGCTGAACACTGAAGCTTTCTTT
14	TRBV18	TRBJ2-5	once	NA	CASSPSYVGETQYF	TGTGCCAGCTCACCAAGTTATGTCGGAGAGACCCAGTACTTC
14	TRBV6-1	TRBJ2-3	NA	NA	CASSGTASTDTQYF	TGTGCCAGCAGTGGGACAGCTAGCACAGATACGCAGTATTTT
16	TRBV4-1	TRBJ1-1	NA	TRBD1	CASSQEANRGHTEAFF	TGCGCCAGCAGCCAAGAGGCCAACAGGGGGCACACTGAAGCTTTCTTT
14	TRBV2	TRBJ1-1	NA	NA	CASSESTGNTEAFF	TGTGCCAGCAGTGAGAGTACGGGAAACACTGAAGCTTTCTTT
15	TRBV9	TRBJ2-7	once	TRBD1	CASSSRQGATYEQYF	TGTGCCAGCAGCTCCAGACAGGGGGCGACCTACGAGCAGTACTTC
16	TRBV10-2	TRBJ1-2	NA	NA	CASSESGTQLNYGYTF	TGCGCCAGCAGTGAGTCCGGGACACAGCTAAACTATGGCTACACCTTC
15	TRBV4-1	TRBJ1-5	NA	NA	CASSQDGRDPQPQHF	TGCGCCAGCAGCCAAGATGGGAGGGATCCTCAGCCCCAGCATTTT
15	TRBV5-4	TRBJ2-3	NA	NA	CASSFGLATGDTQYF	TGTGCCAGCAGCTTCGGCCTAGCGACGGGGGATACGCAGTATTTT
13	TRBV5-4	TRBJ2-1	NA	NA	CASSLDHYNEQFF	TGTGCCAGCAGCTTGGATCACTACAATGAGCAGTTCTTC
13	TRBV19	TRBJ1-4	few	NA	CASSRTTVGKLFF	TGTGCCAGTAGTAGGACAACCGTAGGAAAACTGTTTTTT
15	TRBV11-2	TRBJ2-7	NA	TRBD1	CASSLGQGGYYEQYF	TGTGCCAGCAGCCTTGGACAGGGAGGATATTACGAGCAGTACTTC
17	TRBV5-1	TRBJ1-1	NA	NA	CASSLNQLRQENTEAFF	TGCGCCAGCAGCTTGAACCAACTGAGACAGGAGAACACTGAAGCTTTCTTT
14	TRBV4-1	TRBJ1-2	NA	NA	CASSQGIQGSGYTF	TGCGCCAGCAGCCAAGGCATACAGGGATCTGGCTACACCTTC
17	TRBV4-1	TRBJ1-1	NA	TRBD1	CASSQEAGTGAYTEAFF	TGCGCCAGCAGCCAAGAGGCAGGGACAGGGGCCTACACTGAAGCTTTCTTT
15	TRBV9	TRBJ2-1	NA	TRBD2	CASSLTSGDYNEQFF	TGTGCCAGCAGCCTGACTAGCGGCGACTACAATGAGCAGTTCTTC
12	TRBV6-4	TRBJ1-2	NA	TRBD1	CASRGQGDGYTF	TGTGCCAGCCGGGGACAGGGGGATGGCTACACCTTC
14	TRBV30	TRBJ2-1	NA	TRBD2	CAWSKRGVYNEQFF	TGTGCCTGGAGTAAGCGGGGGGTTTACAATGAGCAGTTCTTC
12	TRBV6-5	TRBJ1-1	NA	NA	CASSSETKVAFF	TGTGCCAGCAGCTCCGAAACTAAGGTCGCTTTCTTT
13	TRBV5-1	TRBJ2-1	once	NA	CASRPGSGNEQFF	TGCGCCAGCAGGCCCGGCTCAGGGAATGAGCAGTTCTTC
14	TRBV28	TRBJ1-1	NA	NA	CASSLIQTNTEAFF	TGTGCCAGCAGTTTAATACAGACGAACACTGAAGCTTTCTTT
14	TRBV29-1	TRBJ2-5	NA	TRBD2	CSVVPGLAKETQYF	TGCAGCGTTGTTCCAGGACTAGCAAAAGAGACCCAGTACTTC
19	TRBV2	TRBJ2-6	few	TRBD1	CASSYIPGQGLSGANVLTF	TGTGCCAGCAGTTATATCCCCGGACAGGGTCTCAGTGGGGCCAACGTCCTGACTTTC
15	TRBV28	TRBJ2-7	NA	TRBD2	CASIAGGGPSYEQYF	TGTGCCAGCATCGCCGGGGGAGGGCCGAGCTACGAGCAGTACTTC